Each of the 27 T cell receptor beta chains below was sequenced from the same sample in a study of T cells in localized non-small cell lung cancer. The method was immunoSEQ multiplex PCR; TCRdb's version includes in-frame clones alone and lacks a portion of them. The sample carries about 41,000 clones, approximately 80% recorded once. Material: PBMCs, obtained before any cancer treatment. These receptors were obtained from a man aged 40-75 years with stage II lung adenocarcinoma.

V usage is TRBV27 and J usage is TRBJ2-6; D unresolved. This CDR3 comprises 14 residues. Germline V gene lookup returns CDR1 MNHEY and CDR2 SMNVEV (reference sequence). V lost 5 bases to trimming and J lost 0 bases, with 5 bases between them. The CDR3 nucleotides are TGTGCCAGCAGTGCAACCTCTGGGGCCAACGTCCTGACTTTC. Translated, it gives CASSATSGANVLTF. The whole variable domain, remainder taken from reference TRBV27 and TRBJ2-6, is EAQVTQNPRYLITVTGKKLTVTCSQNMNHEYMSWYRQDPGLGLRQIYYSMNVEVTDKGDVPEGYKVSRKEKRNFPLILESPSPNQTSLYFCASSATSGANVLTFGAGSRLTVL.

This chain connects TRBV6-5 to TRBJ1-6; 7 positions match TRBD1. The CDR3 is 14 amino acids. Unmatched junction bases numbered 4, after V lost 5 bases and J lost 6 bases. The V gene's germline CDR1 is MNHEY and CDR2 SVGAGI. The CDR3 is CASSPDRINSPLHF. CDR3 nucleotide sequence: TGTGCCAGCAGTCCGGACAGGATTAATTCACCCCTCCACTTT.

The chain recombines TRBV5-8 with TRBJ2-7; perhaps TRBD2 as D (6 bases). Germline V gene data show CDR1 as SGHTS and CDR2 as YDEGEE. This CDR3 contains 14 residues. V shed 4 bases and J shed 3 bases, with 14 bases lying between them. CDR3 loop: CASSRRTTHYEQYF. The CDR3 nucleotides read TGTGCCAGCAGCCGGCGGACTACCCACTACGAGCAGTACTTC.

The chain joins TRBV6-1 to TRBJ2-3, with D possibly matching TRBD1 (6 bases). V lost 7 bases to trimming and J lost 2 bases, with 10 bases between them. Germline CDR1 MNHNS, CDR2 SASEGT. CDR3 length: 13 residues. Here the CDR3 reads CASTRTDTDTQYF. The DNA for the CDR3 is TGTGCCAGCACCCGGACAGACACAGATACGCAGTATTTT.

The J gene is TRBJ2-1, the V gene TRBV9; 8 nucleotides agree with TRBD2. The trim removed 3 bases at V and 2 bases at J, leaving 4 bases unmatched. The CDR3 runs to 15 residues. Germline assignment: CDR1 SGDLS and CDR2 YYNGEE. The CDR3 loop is CASSEELAAYNEQFF. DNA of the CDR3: TGTGCCAGCAGCGAGGAACTAGCGGCCTACAATGAGCAGTTCTTC.

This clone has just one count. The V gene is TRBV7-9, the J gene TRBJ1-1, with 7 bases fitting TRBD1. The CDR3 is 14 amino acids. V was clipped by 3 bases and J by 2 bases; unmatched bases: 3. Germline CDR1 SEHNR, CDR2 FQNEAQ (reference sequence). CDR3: CASSFDRVNTEAFF. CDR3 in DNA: TGTGCCAGCAGCTTCGACAGGGTAAACACTGAAGCTTTCTTT.

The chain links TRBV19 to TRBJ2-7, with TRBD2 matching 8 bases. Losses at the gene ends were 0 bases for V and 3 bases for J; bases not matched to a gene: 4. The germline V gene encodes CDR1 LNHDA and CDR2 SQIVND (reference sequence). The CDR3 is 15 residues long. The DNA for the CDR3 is TGTGCCAGTAGTATAGACCATAGCGGGAACTACGAGCAGTACTTC. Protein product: CASSIDHSGNYEQYF.

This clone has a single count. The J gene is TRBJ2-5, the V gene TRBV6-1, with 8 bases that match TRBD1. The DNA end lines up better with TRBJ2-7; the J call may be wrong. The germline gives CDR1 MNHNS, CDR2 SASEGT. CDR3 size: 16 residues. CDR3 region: CASSERQGISSYEQYF. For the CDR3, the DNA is TGTGCCAGCAGTGAAAGACAGGGGATAAGCTCCTACGAGCAGTACTTC.

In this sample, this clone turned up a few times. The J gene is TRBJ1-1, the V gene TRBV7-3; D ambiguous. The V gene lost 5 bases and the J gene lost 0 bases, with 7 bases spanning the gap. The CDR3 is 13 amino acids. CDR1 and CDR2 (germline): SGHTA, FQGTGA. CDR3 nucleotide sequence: TGTGCCAGCAGCCAAACAGTGAACACTGAAGCTTTCTTT. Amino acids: CASSQTVNTEAFF.

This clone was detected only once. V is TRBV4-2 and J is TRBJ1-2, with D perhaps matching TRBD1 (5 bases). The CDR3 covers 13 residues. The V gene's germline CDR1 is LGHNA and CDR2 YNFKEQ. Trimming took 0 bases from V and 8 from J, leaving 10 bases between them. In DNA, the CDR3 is TGTGCCAGCAGCCAAGATCGAGGGGACGGCTACACCTTC. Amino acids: CASSQDRGDGYTF.

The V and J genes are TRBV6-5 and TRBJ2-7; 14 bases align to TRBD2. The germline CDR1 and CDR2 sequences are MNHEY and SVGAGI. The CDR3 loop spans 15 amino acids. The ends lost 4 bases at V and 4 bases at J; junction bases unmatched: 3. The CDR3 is CASSSRLAGGYEQYF. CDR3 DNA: TGTGCCAGCAGTTCCCGACTAGCGGGAGGGTACGAGCAGTACTTC.

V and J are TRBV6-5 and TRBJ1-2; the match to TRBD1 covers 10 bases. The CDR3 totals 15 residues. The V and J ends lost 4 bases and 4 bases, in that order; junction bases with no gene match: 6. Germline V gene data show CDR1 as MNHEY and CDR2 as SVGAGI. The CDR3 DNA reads TGTGCCAGCAGTTCGACAGGGGGCCGGAGCTATGGCTACACCTTC. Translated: CASSSTGGRSYGYTF.

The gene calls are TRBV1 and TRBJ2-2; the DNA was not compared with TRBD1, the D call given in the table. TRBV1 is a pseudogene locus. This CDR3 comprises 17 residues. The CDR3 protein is CTSSQDAGQMNTGELFF. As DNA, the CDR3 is TGCACCAGCAGCCAAGATGCGGGACAGATGAACACCGGGGAGCTGTTTTTT.

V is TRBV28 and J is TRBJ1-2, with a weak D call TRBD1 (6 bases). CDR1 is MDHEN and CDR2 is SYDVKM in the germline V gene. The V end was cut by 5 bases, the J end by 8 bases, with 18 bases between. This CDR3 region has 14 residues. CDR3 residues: CASSRQEASRGYTF. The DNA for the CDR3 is TGTGCCAGCAGTCGACAGGAGGCTTCGAGGGGCTACACCTTC.

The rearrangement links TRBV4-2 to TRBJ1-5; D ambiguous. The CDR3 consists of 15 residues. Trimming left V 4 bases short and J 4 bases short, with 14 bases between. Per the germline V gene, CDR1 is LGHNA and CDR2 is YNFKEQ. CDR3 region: CASSPIPEYNQPQHF. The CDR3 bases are TGTGCCAGCAGCCCAATACCCGAATATAATCAGCCCCAGCATTTT.

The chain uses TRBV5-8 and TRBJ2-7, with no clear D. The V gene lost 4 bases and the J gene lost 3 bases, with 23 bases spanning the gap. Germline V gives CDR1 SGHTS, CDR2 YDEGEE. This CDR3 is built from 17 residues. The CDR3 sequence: CASSPGGAGLGSYEQYF. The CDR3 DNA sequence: TGTGCCAGCAGCCCCGGCGGTGCTGGGTTGGGTAGCTACGAGCAGTACTTC.

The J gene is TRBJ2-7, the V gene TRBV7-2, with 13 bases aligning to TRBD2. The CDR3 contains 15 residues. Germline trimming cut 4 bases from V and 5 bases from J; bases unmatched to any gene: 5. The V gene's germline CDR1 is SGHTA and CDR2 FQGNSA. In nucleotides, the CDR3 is TGTGCCAGCAGCTCTACTAGCGGGAGGGCCCACGAGCAGTACTTC. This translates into CASSSTSGRAHEQYF. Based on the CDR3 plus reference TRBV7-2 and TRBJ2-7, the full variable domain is GAGVSQSPSNKVTEKGKDVELRCDPISGHTALYWYRQSLGQGLEFLIYFQGNSAPDKSGLPSDRFSAERTGGSVSTLTIQRTQQEDSAVYLCASSSTSGRAHEQYFGPGTRLTVT.

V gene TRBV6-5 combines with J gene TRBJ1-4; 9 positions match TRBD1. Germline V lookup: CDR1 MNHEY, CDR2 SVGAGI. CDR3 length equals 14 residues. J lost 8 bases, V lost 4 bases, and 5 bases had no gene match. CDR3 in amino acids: CASSSGQGREKLFF. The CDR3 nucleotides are TGTGCCAGCAGTTCTGGACAGGGGCGGGAAAAACTGTTTTTT.

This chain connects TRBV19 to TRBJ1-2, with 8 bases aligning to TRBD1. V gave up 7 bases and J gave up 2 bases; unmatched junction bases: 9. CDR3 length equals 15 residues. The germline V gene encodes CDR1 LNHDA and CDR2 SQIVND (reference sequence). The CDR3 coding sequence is TGTGCCAGTACCCTGACAGGGGACGCCAACTATGGCTACACCTTC. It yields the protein CASTLTGDANYGYTF.

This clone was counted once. DNA for the CDR3: TGTGCCAGCAGTATTAATCGCCCCTCAATGGGTAACTATGGCTACACCTTC. This encodes CASSINRPSMGNYGYTF. The chain is built from TRBV2 and TRBJ1-2; D is ambiguous. This CDR3 comprises 17 residues. V was pared by 5 bases and J by 1 base, with 20 bases between. From germline, CDR1 is SNHLY and CDR2 FYNNEI.

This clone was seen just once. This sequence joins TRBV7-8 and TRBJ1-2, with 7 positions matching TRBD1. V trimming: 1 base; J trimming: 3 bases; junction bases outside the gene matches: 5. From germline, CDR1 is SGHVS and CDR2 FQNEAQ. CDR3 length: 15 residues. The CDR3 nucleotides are TGTGCCAGCAGCTTAGGGCAGGGGGGCGACTATGGCTACACCTTC. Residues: CASSLGQGGDYGYTF.

The CDR3 DNA sequence: TGCGCCAGCAGCCCATCCCCAGGGACGAACACTGAAGCTTTCTTT. Translating it yields CASSPSPGTNTEAFF. The chain couples TRBV4-1 to TRBJ1-1; TRBD1 is a possible D gene (5 bases). V lost 4 bases and J 1 base, leaving 13 bases between the germline ends. The CDR3 length is 15 residues. The germline CDR1 and CDR2 sequences are MGHRA and YSYEKL.

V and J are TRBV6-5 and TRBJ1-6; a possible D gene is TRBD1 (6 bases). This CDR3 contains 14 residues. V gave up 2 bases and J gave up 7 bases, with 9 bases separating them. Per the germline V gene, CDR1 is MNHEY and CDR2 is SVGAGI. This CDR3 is CASSYRTENSPLHF. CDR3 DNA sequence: TGTGCCAGCAGTTACCGGACAGAGAATTCACCCCTCCACTTT.

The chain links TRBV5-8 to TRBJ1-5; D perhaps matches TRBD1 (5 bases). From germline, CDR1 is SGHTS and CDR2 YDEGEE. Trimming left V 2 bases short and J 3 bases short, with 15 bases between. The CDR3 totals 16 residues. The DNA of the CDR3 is TGTGCCAGCAGCTTAGGGCAGGGCGGATTCAATCAGCCCCAGCATTTT. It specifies CASSLGQGGFNQPQHF.

CDR3 sequence (DNA): TGCAGTGCTTCAGGGAAAGAAAAACTGTTTTTT. This gives the protein CSASGKEKLFF. V is TRBV20-1 and J is TRBJ1-4; maybe TRBD1 (5 bases). Germline loops: CDR1 DFQATT, CDR2 SNEGSKA (reference sequence). The CDR3 covers 11 residues. V dropped 5 bases and J dropped 8 bases, with 9 bases sitting between them.

The CDR3 nucleotides are TGTGCCAGCAGTTACTCGACGCAGGGAAACACTGAAGCTTTCTTT. This sequence encodes CASSYSTQGNTEAFF. The rearrangement links TRBV6-5 to TRBJ1-1, with D tentatively TRBD1 (5 bases). The CDR3 spans 15 residues. V lost 0 bases, J lost 2 bases, and 10 bases lay in between. Looked up from germline, CDR1 is MNHEY and CDR2 is SVGAGI.

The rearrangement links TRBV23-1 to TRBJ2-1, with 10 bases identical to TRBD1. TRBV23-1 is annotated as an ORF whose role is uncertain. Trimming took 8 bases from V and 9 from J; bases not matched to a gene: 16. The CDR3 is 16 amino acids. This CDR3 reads CASSPYEGDRGSEQFF. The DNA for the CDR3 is TGCGCCAGCTCACCCTACGAGGGGGACAGGGGCAGTGAGCAGTTCTTC.